Following are 32 T cell receptor beta chains from one sample sequenced in a study of T-cell reconstitution after alpha-beta-depleted transplantation in children. Unique molecular identifiers were incorporated during preparation of the TCRbeta library. TCRdb processed the PCR reads anew with MiXCR; each CDR3 protein has one entry. The sample yields about 610,000 distinct CDR3 sequences, about 10% seen once. The sample consisted of PBMCs from the stem cell graft donor, taken from the stem cell graft. The receptors derive from a human donor who donated a stem cell graft to a child with acute myeloid leukemia.

This clonotype has only a few counts. The chain couples TRBV2 to TRBJ1-1; D unresolved. The CDR3 spans 13 residues. The V gene lost 5 bases and the J gene lost 1 base, with 8 bases spanning the gap. The germline V gene encodes CDR1 SNHLY and CDR2 FYNNEI. CDR3 DNA: TGTGCCAGCAGTATCCGGGAGAACACTGAAGCTTTCTTT. Its translation: CASSIRENTEAFF.

J is TRBJ2-5 and V is TRBV20-1; perhaps D is TRBD1 or TRBD2 (5 bases each). The CDR3 is made up of 17 amino acids. The germline V and J ends were trimmed by 3 bases and 3 bases, with 23 bases remaining between them. The germline CDR1 and CDR2 sequences are DFQATT and SNEGSKA (reference sequence). The CDR3 DNA reads TGCAGTGCTAGCTCGAGGTCGGGGCAGCTCACGGAAGAGACCCAGTACTTC. Translating gives CSASSRSGQLTEETQYF.

J is TRBJ2-1 and V is TRBV24-1; the D gene is possibly TRBD1 (5 bases). Germline-derived CDR1 and CDR2 are KGHDR and SFDVKD. Trimming cost V 1 base and J 10 bases, with 10 bases left between them. The CDR3 is made up of 13 amino acids. This CDR3 reads CATSDFQGMEQFF. The CDR3 DNA reads TGTGCCACCAGTGATTTCCAGGGAATGGAGCAGTTCTTC.

The chain links TRBV4-3 to TRBJ2-2; D possibly corresponds to TRBD2 (6 bases). The CDR3 extends over 17 amino acids. The V gene lost 4 bases and the J gene lost 5 bases, with 20 bases spanning the gap. CDR1 is LGHNA, CDR2 YSLEER, per germline. Here the CDR3 DNA reads TGCGCCAGCAGCCTCTCGCGGGGACGCCAGTCGACCGGGGAGCTGTTTTTT. This gives the protein CASSLSRGRQSTGELFF.

This clonotype has just a few counts. The chain combines TRBV3-1 with TRBJ1-6; no clear D. The length of the CDR3 is 13 residues. Trimming took off 0 bases at V and 7 bases at J, with 4 bases between the two ends. Germline CDR1 LGHDT, CDR2 YNNKEL (reference sequence). The CDR3 region has the DNA TGTGCCAGCAGCCAAGATGTGAATTCACCCCTCCACTTT. Its translation is CASSQDVNSPLHF.

This clonotype came up many times. V usage is TRBV7-9 and J usage is TRBJ2-7; TRBD1 matches 7 bases. V gave up 3 bases and J gave up 2 bases; unmatched junction bases: 7. CDR3 size: 15 residues. CDR1 and CDR2 (germline): SEHNR, FQNEAQ (reference sequence). CDR3 coding DNA: TGTGCCAGCAGCTTTGGGACAGCCGAAGCCTACGAGCAGTACTTC. It is translated as CASSFGTAEAYEQYF.

The chain employs TRBV6-2 or TRBV6-3 and TRBJ2-5; weak D call: TRBD2 (5 bases). The germline gives CDR1 MNHEY, CDR2 SVGEGT. Trimming shortened V by 5 bases and J by 0 bases, and 16 bases separated the two germline ends. This CDR3 has 16 residues. CDR3 loop: CASSTWGAGYQETQYF. The CDR3 DNA reads TGTGCCAGCAGTACCTGGGGAGCAGGCTACCAAGAGACCCAGTACTTC.

This clonotype was seen more than once but under ten times. The chain is built from TRBV27 and TRBJ2-7; D not certain. The V end lost 2 bases, the J end lost 4 bases, and 9 bases lay between the germline ends. The CDR3 runs to 13 residues. From germline, CDR1 is MNHEY and CDR2 SMNVEV (reference sequence). CDR3 amino acids: CASSLREAYEQYF. CDR3 DNA sequence: TGTGCCAGCAGTTTAAGAGAAGCTTACGAGCAGTACTTC.

The rearrangement links TRBV20-1 to TRBJ2-7; 9 bases match TRBD1. The CDR3 contains 14 residues. With V trimmed by 6 bases and J by 5 bases, 11 bases remained unmatched. The germline V gene has CDR1 DFQATT and CDR2 SNEGSKA (reference sequence). The CDR3 bases are TGCAGTGCCCCGGGACAGGGTAATTTAGACGAGCAGTACTTC. Residues: CSAPGQGNLDEQYF.

V and J are TRBV29-1 and TRBJ2-5; tentative D call: TRBD1 (6 bases). Trimming removed 5 bases from V and 5 bases from J, with 18 bases in between. The V gene's germline CDR1 is SQVTM and CDR2 ANQGSEA. The CDR3 has 14 amino acids. The CDR3 sequence: CSVSYLQGRETQYF. CDR3 bases: TGCAGCGTTTCATATCTACAGGGCCGGGAGACCCAGTACTTC. The whole variable domain, filled in from reference TRBV29-1 and TRBJ2-5, reads SAVISQKPSRDICQRGTSLTIQCQVDSQVTMMFWYRQQPGQSLTLIATANQGSEATYESGFVIDKFPISRPNLTFSTLTVSNMSPEDSSIYLCSVSYLQGRETQYFGPGTRLLVL.

The rearrangement links TRBV20-1 to TRBJ2-3; D possibly corresponds to TRBD1 (5 bases). Trimming cost V 4 bases and J 3 bases, with 11 bases left between them. The CDR3 totals 13 residues. Germline V gives CDR1 DFQATT, CDR2 SNEGSKA (reference sequence). This CDR3 is CSANQGRTDTQYF. As DNA, the CDR3 is TGCAGTGCTAATCAGGGTAGGACAGATACGCAGTATTTT.

The chain combines TRBV29-1 with TRBJ2-6; tentatively, D is TRBD1 (6 bases). CDR1 is SQVTM and CDR2 is ANQGSEA in the germline V gene. CDR3 size: 14 residues. Trimming shortened V by 5 bases and J by 1 base, and 9 bases separated the two germline ends. CDR3 sequence: CSVRTGSGANVLTF. For the CDR3, the DNA is TGCAGCGTTCGCACAGGGTCTGGGGCCAACGTCCTGACTTTC.

The DNA for the CDR3 is TGCGCCAGCAGCCAAGACAGGAGCGGGCACTACAATGAGCAGTTCTTC. This sequence encodes CASSQDRSGHYNEQFF. The chain couples TRBV4-1 to TRBJ2-1; possible D gene TRBD2, 6 bases. The CDR3 consists of 16 residues. Germline CDR1 is MGHRA and CDR2 is YSYEKL. Trimming pared 0 bases from V and 3 bases from J, leaving 12 bases between.

This sequence joins TRBV4-2 and TRBJ2-6, with D perhaps being TRBD1 or TRBD2 (6 bases each). V dropped 5 bases and J dropped 4 bases, with 15 bases sitting between them. The CDR3 spans 16 residues. Germline values: CDR1 LGHNA, CDR2 YNFKEQ. The CDR3 loop is CASSKGGLAGANVLTF. The CDR3 DNA sequence: TGTGCCAGCAGCAAAGGGGGGCTGGCCGGGGCCAACGTCCTGACTTTC.

The V and J genes are TRBV30 and TRBJ2-7; D gene uncertain. CDR3 length: 11 residues. Trimming took 3 bases from V and 4 from J, leaving 7 bases between them. CDR1 GTSNPN and CDR2 SVGIG come from the germline V gene (reference sequence). The CDR3 DNA is TGTGCCTGGAGCTTCCTGTACGAGCAGTACTTC. Its protein product is CAWSFLYEQYF.

This clonotype was observed a few times. CDR3 in DNA: TGTGCCAGCAGCACTTACCGGGACCCCCGGGTTGAAGCTTTCTTT. Protein: CASSTYRDPRVEAFF. The gene calls are TRBV28 and TRBJ1-1, with D tentatively TRBD1 (5 bases). This CDR3 has 15 residues. The germline gives CDR1 MDHEN, CDR2 SYDVKM. Trimming cost V 6 bases and J 7 bases, with 21 bases left between them.

Many counts were recorded for this clonotype. J is TRBJ2-7 and V is TRBV27; D unclear. The CDR3 contains 14 residues. V was clipped by 1 base and J by 4 bases, with 11 bases between them. CDR1 and CDR2 (germline): MNHEY, SMNVEV (reference sequence). This CDR3 reads CASSLYRRSYEQYF. The DNA for the CDR3 is TGTGCCAGCAGTTTATACCGGAGATCTTACGAGCAGTACTTC.

CDR3 bases: TGCAGCGCCCGTCGGGGGGCAGACTACGAGCAGTACTTC. Translation: CSARRGADYEQYF. The chain carries TRBV29-1 and TRBJ2-7; D is perhaps TRBD2 (7 bases). The V end lost 7 bases, the J end lost 3 bases, and 16 bases lay between the germline ends. CDR1 and CDR2 from the germline V gene are SQVTM and ANQGSEA. CDR3 size: 13 residues.

This chain connects TRBV7-2 to TRBJ1-5; possible D gene TRBD1, 5 bases. Germline V gives CDR1 SGHTA, CDR2 FQGNSA. The CDR3 consists of 14 residues. Trimming took off 2 bases at V and 3 bases at J, with 8 bases between the two ends. CDR3: CASSLTGHNQPQHF. The CDR3 nucleotides are TGTGCCAGCAGCTTAACAGGTCACAATCAGCCCCAGCATTTT. The full variable domain, completed using reference TRBV7-2 and TRBJ1-5, is GAGVSQSPSNKVTEKGKDVELRCDPISGHTALYWYRQSLGQGLEFLIYFQGNSAPDKSGLPSDRFSAERTGGSVSTLTIQRTQQEDSAVYLCASSLTGHNQPQHFGDGTRLSIL.

This clonotype was counted a few times. V usage is TRBV20-1 and J usage is TRBJ2-3, with 9 bases fitting TRBD2. Trimming removed 5 bases from V and 4 bases from J; junction bases left unmatched: 10. Germline values: CDR1 DFQATT, CDR2 SNEGSKA (reference sequence). CDR3 length: 15 amino acids. CDR3 residues: CSAGPIAGVPDTQYF. The DNA of the CDR3 is TGCAGTGCTGGCCCTATAGCGGGAGTCCCAGATACGCAGTATTTT.

This clonotype has only a few counts. The rearrangement uses TRBV5-1 and TRBJ2-3; maybe TRBD2 (5 bases). CDR1 is SGHRS and CDR2 is YFSETQ in the germline V gene. There are 14 residues in the CDR3. The V gene lost 5 bases and the J gene lost 1 base, with 11 bases spanning the gap. The CDR3 here is CASRREQGTDTQYF. For the CDR3, the DNA is TGCGCCAGCAGAAGGGAGCAAGGCACAGATACGCAGTATTTT.

The V gene is TRBV6-2 or TRBV6-3, the J gene TRBJ2-1, with a possible D match to TRBD2 (5 bases). The CDR3 length is 11 residues. V shed 2 bases and J shed 10 bases, with 6 bases lying between them. The V gene's germline CDR1 is MNHEY and CDR2 SVGEGT. The CDR3 loop is CASSYEREQFF. The CDR3 bases are TGTGCCAGCAGTTACGAGCGGGAGCAGTTCTTC.

Only a few counts were recorded for this clonotype. This chain connects TRBV20-1 to TRBJ2-1, with TRBD2 identical over 8 bases. The CDR3 totals 16 residues. Trimming cost V 2 bases and J 2 bases; bases outside gene matches: 8. Germline V gene data show CDR1 as DFQATT and CDR2 as SNEGSKA (reference sequence). CDR3 DNA: TGCAGTGCTAGACTAAGGAGCGGGAGAACCTACAATGAGCAGTTCTTC. This encodes CSARLRSGRTYNEQFF.

The genes are TRBV20-1 and TRBJ2-1, with TRBD2 as a possible D gene (6 bases). Germline CDR1 and CDR2: DFQATT and SNEGSKA (reference sequence). The CDR3 loop spans 15 amino acids. V shed 5 bases and J shed 0 bases, with 14 bases lying between them. This CDR3 is CSALAVPVSYNEQFF. The CDR3 bases are TGCAGTGCTTTAGCGGTTCCGGTCTCCTACAATGAGCAGTTCTTC.

The sample holds a few counts of this clonotype. The chain links TRBV2 to TRBJ2-7; 11 bases match TRBD2. V gave up 9 bases and J gave up 9 bases; unmatched junction bases: 16. CDR1 and CDR2 from the germline V gene are SNHLY and FYNNEI. The CDR3 covers 15 residues. Here the CDR3 reads CASERGLAGAGGQYF. The CDR3 DNA sequence: TGTGCCAGTGAAAGAGGACTAGCGGGCGCAGGTGGGCAGTACTTC.

V is TRBV7-2 and J is TRBJ2-4, with D maybe TRBD2 (6 bases). The CDR3 length is 16 residues. CDR1 SGHTA and CDR2 FQGNSA come from the germline V gene. Trimming stripped 1 base from V and 0 bases from J, with 10 bases between. As DNA, the CDR3 is TGTGCCAGCAGCTTAGTGGGGGGAATAGCCAAAAACATTCAGTACTTC. As protein: CASSLVGGIAKNIQYF.

This clonotype was counted many times. V usage is TRBV29-1 and J usage is TRBJ2-3, with 9 nucleotides matching TRBD1. This CDR3 spans 15 amino acids. Trimming took 6 bases from V and 4 from J; bases not matched to a gene: 11. Germline V gives CDR1 SQVTM, CDR2 ANQGSEA. The CDR3 DNA is TGCAGCGTAGCCAGGGGGACAGGGATCGCAGATACGCAGTATTTT. As protein: CSVARGTGIADTQYF.

This clonotype was counted between two and nine times. Compared with germline, one end of the junction differs, possibly owing to a read error. V usage is TRBV7-7 and J usage is TRBJ2-7, with D possibly being TRBD1 (5 bases). The germline V gene encodes CDR1 SSHAT and CDR2 FNYEAQ (reference sequence). The CDR3 covers 13 residues. The CDR3 reads CASSPHRFGEQYF. CDR3 nucleotide sequence: TGTGCTAGCAGCCCCCACAGGTTTGGAGAGCAGTACTTC.

The J gene is TRBJ2-6, the V gene TRBV18; D unclear. Trimming left V 3 bases short and J 0 bases short, with 12 bases between. This CDR3 contains 17 residues. Germline V gives CDR1 KGHSH, CDR2 LQKENI. CDR3 nucleotide sequence: TGTGCCAGCTCACCTTTGGCTAGGACCTCTGGGGCCAACGTCCTGACTTTC. As protein: CASSPLARTSGANVLTF.

This chain joins TRBV25-1 and TRBJ2-3; D may be TRBD2 (6 bases). CDR3 length equals 20 residues. The germline V and J ends were trimmed by 1 base and 2 bases, with 25 bases remaining between them. Germline CDR1 and CDR2: MGHDK and SYGVNS. Here the CDR3 DNA reads TGTGCCAGCAGTGAATTCCTGTTGGCGGAGGGTTCACTAGTCACAGATACGCAGTATTTT. This codes for CASSEFLLAEGSLVTDTQYF.

This clonotype has at least ten counts. This rearrangement joins TRBV20-1 to TRBJ1-2; tentative D call: TRBD1 (5 bases). The CDR3 sequence is 12 residues long. Germline V gene lookup returns CDR1 DFQATT and CDR2 SNEGSKA (reference sequence). Trimming removed 6 bases from V and 2 bases from J, with 10 bases in between. The DNA for the CDR3 is TGCAGTGCCAGTGGGGGAAACTATGGCTACACCTTC. It encodes CSASGGNYGYTF.

This clonotype appeared a few times. This chain uses TRBV28 with TRBJ1-4, with D tentatively TRBD1 (5 bases). Trimming removed 5 bases at V and 7 bases at J, with 14 bases between. Germline CDR1 MDHEN, CDR2 SYDVKM. The CDR3 covers 14 residues. The CDR3 DNA sequence: TGTGCCAGCAGTAGTCCCACGAGGGGTGAAAAACTGTTTTTT. Translating it yields CASSSPTRGEKLFF.